This entry lists 18 T cell receptor beta chains sequenced from one sample in a study of CD8+CD57+ T cells in acquired aplastic anemia. TCR beta VDJ combinations and CDR3 sequences were profiled from genomic DNA. Each CDR3 protein is one row after TCRdb ran MiXCR on the reads. The sample carries about 170,000 distinct CDR3 sequences, roughly 48% recorded once. Previously, flow cytometry had revealed CD8+CD57+ cell expansion in the patients chosen for sequencing. The sample was sorted CD4+, CD8+, or CD8+CD57+ T cells (not recorded which) from PBMCs. Receptor source: a human donor with aplastic anemia.

The chain couples TRBV20-1 to TRBJ1-1; a weak D match, TRBD1 (6 bases). This CDR3 contains 14 residues. Germline loops: CDR1 DFQATT, CDR2 SNEGSKA (reference sequence). The ends were cut back, 3 bases at V and 2 bases at J, with 13 bases in the middle. For the CDR3, the DNA is TGCAGTGCTAGTAGGGGGGCCTATAACACTGAAGCTTTCTTT. Its translation: CSASRGAYNTEAFF.

The chain combines TRBV2 with TRBJ2-3; 9 bases agree with TRBD2. Germline lookup yields CDR1 SNHLY and CDR2 FYNNEI. V lost 6 bases to trimming and J lost 4 bases; unmatched junction nucleotides: 8. The CDR3 extends over 15 amino acids. CDR3 in amino acids: CASRAAGGLADTQYF. Written as DNA, the CDR3 is TGTGCCAGCAGGGCCGCGGGGGGGCTCGCAGATACGCAGTATTTT.

There are many counts of this clonotype. The CDR3 reads CASSLARDRGRAFF. The DNA of the CDR3 is TGTGCCAGCAGCTTAGCGCGAGACAGGGGGAGAGCTTTCTTT. The V gene is TRBV7-2, the J gene TRBJ1-1, with 9 bases matching TRBD1. The CDR3 is 14 residues long. Germline V CDR1 and CDR2: SGHTA, FQGNSA. V was clipped by 0 bases and J by 10 bases; unmatched bases: 6.

This rearrangement joins TRBV9 to TRBJ2-1, with D possibly matching TRBD1 (5 bases). The CDR3 sequence is 15 residues long. Trimming pared 2 bases from V and 0 bases from J, leaving 9 bases between. Per the germline V gene, CDR1 is SGDLS and CDR2 is YYNGEE. The CDR3 sequence: CASSVGDSSYNEQFF. The CDR3 nucleotides read TGTGCCAGCAGCGTGGGCGACAGCTCCTACAATGAGCAGTTCTTC.

The gene calls are TRBV10-2 and TRBJ1-2; 9 bases match TRBD1. With 6 bases clipped from V and 3 bases from J, the junction kept 8 bases outside the gene matches. CDR3 size: 15 residues. Germline V CDR1 and CDR2: WSHSY, SAAADI. The CDR3: CASRAPGQGDYGYTF. For the CDR3, the DNA is TGCGCCAGCAGGGCCCCGGGACAGGGAGACTATGGCTACACCTTC.

The chain combines TRBV25-1 with TRBJ2-5; 11 bases are shared with TRBD2. V was pared by 3 bases and J by 3 bases, with 9 bases of the junction left unmatched. The CDR3 extends over 17 amino acids. Germline values: CDR1 MGHDK, CDR2 SYGVNS. This CDR3 is CASSDPRLAGNEETQYF. CDR3 coding DNA: TGTGCCAGCAGTGACCCAAGACTAGCGGGGAACGAAGAGACCCAGTACTTC. Full variable domain (outside the CDR3, taken from reference TRBV25-1 and TRBJ2-5): EADIYQTPRYLVIGTGKKITLECSQTMGHDKMYWYQQDPGMELHLIHYSYGVNSTEKGDLSSESTVSRIRTEHFPLTLESARPSHTSQYLCASSDPRLAGNEETQYFGPGTRLLVL.

This clonotype came up once. V gene TRBV19 combines with J gene TRBJ1-6; possibly TRBD1 for D (5 bases). V gave up 3 bases and J gave up 7 bases, with 13 bases separating them. CDR1 and CDR2 from the germline V gene are LNHDA and SQIVND (reference sequence). The CDR3 consists of 15 residues. The CDR3 nucleotides are TGTGCCAGTAGTATTCAGGGAGTAGAGAATTCACCCCTCCACTTT. Its translation: CASSIQGVENSPLHF.

Comment on this clonotype: A much bigger clone sits one base away, suggesting this may be a read error. This chain links TRBV3-1 with TRBJ1-4; D unclear. CDR3 length: 12 residues. Trimming removed 1 base at V and 14 bases at J, with 11 bases between. CDR1 LGHDT and CDR2 YNNKEL come from the germline V gene (reference sequence). CDR3 nucleotide sequence: TGTGCCAGCAGCCAAGTGTCTAGCGATCTGTTTTTT. Its protein is CASSQVSSDLFF. Using reference TRBV3-1 and TRBJ1-4 for the parts outside the CDR3, the full variable domain is DTAVSQTPKYLVTQMGNDKSIKCEQNLGHDTMYWYKQDSKKFLKIMFSYNNKELIINETVPNRFSPKSPDKAHLNLHINSLELGDSAVYFCASSQVSSDLFFGSGTQLSVL.

This chain uses TRBV4-1 with TRBJ2-5, with 12 bases aligning to TRBD2. The CDR3 has 18 amino acids. CDR1 MGHRA and CDR2 YSYEKL come from the germline V gene. The junction had 11 bases not matched to a gene; V was cut back by 1 base and J by 5 bases. CDR3 sequence: CASSQVPLLAGGYETQYF. The CDR3 nucleotides are TGCGCCAGCAGCCAAGTCCCTCTACTAGCGGGAGGTTATGAGACCCAGTACTTC.

A word on this clonotype: A single base separates this from a much larger clone, so it may be a read error. This chain links TRBV5-4 with TRBJ2-7, with a possible D match to TRBD2 (5 bases). V lost 3 bases and J lost 6, with 28 bases in between. This CDR3 region has 18 residues. The germline V gene has CDR1 SGHNT and CDR2 YYREEE (reference sequence). Written as DNA, the CDR3 is TGTGCCAGCAGCTCCGACGCAACGGCCGGACTTCTAAGAATCGAGCAGTACTTC. Its translation: CASSSDATAGLLRIEQYF.

The gene calls are TRBV2 and TRBJ1-1, with no clear D. This CDR3 has 12 residues. V gave up 6 bases and J gave up 4 bases, with 9 bases separating them. The germline V gene encodes CDR1 SNHLY and CDR2 FYNNEI. The CDR3 sequence is CASSLDTTEAFF. The DNA of the CDR3 is TGTGCCAGCAGCTTAGACACCACTGAAGCTTTCTTT.

V and J are TRBV6-1 and TRBJ1-1; D might be TRBD1 (5 bases). Germline V CDR1 and CDR2: MNHNS, SASEGT. V shed 6 bases and J shed 1 base, with 18 bases lying between them. This CDR3 contains 16 residues. The CDR3 DNA reads as TGTGCCAGCAGATTGACGACCGGGGCAGGGAACACTGAAGCTTTCTTT. It codes for CASRLTTGAGNTEAFF.

Ten or more counts support this clonotype. The J gene is TRBJ1-4, the V gene TRBV5-1; D is possibly TRBD1 (6 bases). Germline loops: CDR1 SGHRS, CDR2 YFSETQ. The ends were cut back, 4 bases at V and 0 bases at J, with 16 bases in the middle. The CDR3 runs 17 residues. CDR3: CASSTAGHGSTNEKLFF. Written as DNA, the CDR3 is TGCGCCAGCAGCACGGCGGGACACGGATCAACTAATGAAAAACTGTTTTTT.

This sequence joins TRBV11-1 and TRBJ2-7, with a possible D match to TRBD1 (5 bases). TRBJ2-5 explains the end of the DNA better; the J call may be wrong. The germline gives CDR1 SGHAT, CDR2 FQDESV (reference sequence). This CDR3 region has 18 residues. Here the CDR3 DNA reads TGTGCCAGCAGCGTCGATACCTCATGGGGCCCCGCTAGGGAGACCCAGTACTTC. This encodes CASSVDTSWGPARETQYF.

The sample holds a few counts of this clonotype. A read error may be the cause here, since a much bigger clone is one base away. V and J are TRBV19 and TRBJ2-2, with D unclear. V was pared by 0 bases and J by 7 bases, with 12 bases between. The CDR3 runs 15 residues. Germline V gives CDR1 LNHDA, CDR2 SQIVND (reference sequence). The CDR3 is CASSIDSPLGGELFF. CDR3 coding DNA: TGTGCCAGTAGTATAGATTCTCCTTTGGGCGGGGAGCTGTTTTTT.

The chain links TRBV2 to TRBJ2-7; D possibly corresponds to TRBD2 (5 bases). The CDR3 length is 14 residues. CDR1 and CDR2 (germline): SNHLY, FYNNEI. V was pared by 6 bases and J by 3 bases, with 15 bases between. The DNA for the CDR3 is TGTGCCAGCAGCTTAGAGGGCTACTTCTACGAGCAGTACTTC. Protein product: CASSLEGYFYEQYF.

Details on this clonotype: This could be a read error, since a much larger clone is one nucleotide away. The chain has TRBV2 and TRBJ1-5; D is undetermined. CDR1 and CDR2 (germline): SNHLY, FYNNEI. This CDR3 is 15 amino acids long. V lost 6 bases and J lost 0, with 12 bases in between. CDR3 bases: TGTGCCAGCAGGGACGCGAGATATAGCAATCAGCCCCAGCATTTT. This gives the protein CASRDARYSNQPQHF.

The chain carries TRBV12-3 or TRBV12-4 and TRBJ1-6; 9 bases are shared with TRBD1. After removal of 3 bases from V and 9 bases from J, the junction contained 3 bases not matched to a gene. The CDR3 sequence is 14 residues long. DNA for the CDR3: TGTGCCAGCAGTTTCGGGACAGGGACTTCACCCCTCCACTTT. This sequence encodes CASSFGTGTSPLHF.